This TCR beta chain was sequenced in a study of cytomegalovirus exposure and HLA in healthy donors (dated by TCRdb to between 2016 and 2019). Study-level background: In an earlier analysis of roughly 590 of the donors, around 290 Gb of sequence data and 100 million or so unique TCR beta sequences from roughly 180 million T cells were reported. About 280 gigabases of sequencing data and around 80 million unique TCR sequences made up an early release that covered about 640 HLA-typed donors. The study was designed to test whether signatures of past pathogen exposure could be identified by cataloging public T cell receptors. Across some 400 genotyped donors of the cohort, an average of roughly 250,000 unique TCR beta nucleotide sequences per donor were sequenced, and roughly 17% of those sequences were non-productive. A separate validation cohort of some 130 different subjects was used in addition to the approximately 700-subject first cohort. Donor age, sex, ethnicity and CMV serostatus were collected together with the repertoire data. Four or five DR-DQ haplotypes were treated as single units for association and clustering because of strong linkage in the cohort. The T cell repertoires of some 700 subjects were profiled by immunosequencing and related to cytomegalovirus serostatus. In a later analysis, previously published TCR beta repertoires from hundreds of donors were re-analyzed and high-resolution HLA genotyping was added so that TCR occurrence patterns could be studied. An earlier analysis of several hundred of the donors applied high-throughput TCR beta sequencing to assess whether each TCR beta V gene segment acted as functional or pseudogenic. A later genetic analysis took genome-wide SNP genotypes for about 65% of the 666 donors and used that subset as a discovery cohort. The study combined high-throughput TCR immunosequencing, statistical association of individual TCRs with disease status, and machine learning to predict cytomegalovirus infection status. Among the roughly 400 genotyped donors, approximately 77% belonged to the genetic ancestry cluster associated with self-reported Caucasian donors. Rather than drawing on any new phenotypic data, the later analysis identified candidate immune exposures from TCR beta sequences and the way those sequences occurred across donors. The number of typed donors differed by locus: about 629-640 for A, B, C, DRB1 and DQB1; 500 to 550 for DQA1; approximately 610 for DPA1; and roughly 450 for DPB1. All discovery cohort repertoires had been generated on a single sequencing platform. Class I and class II HLA loci were covered by the typing at four-digit resolution. The study at large found these results: The study listed approximately 150 TCR beta chains as associated with cytomegalovirus. A cluster of highly shared sequence variants was judged likely to represent a technical artifact of the sequencing pipeline. Because counts were too low, some 17 rarely observed V segments, including chromosome 9 orphons, were left out of the earlier analysis of roughly 600 of the donors. In a later analysis, several top co-occurrence clusters were reported to appear linked to parvovirus B19, influenza, CMV and Epstein-Barr virus. When HLA alleles, especially DR and DQ, strongly co-occurred, TCR associations were difficult to assign to individual alleles. A further reported finding was that TCR beta sequences accurately predicted the HLA-A and HLA-B alleles for most subjects in the first cohort. Correlated functional status among segregating V segments might be attributable to linkage disequilibrium, but an unknown experimental factor could not be ruled out. An earlier analysis of approximately 600 of the donors showed that most TCR beta V segments appeared in productive rearrangements either about 90% or about 30% of the time, which broadly matched IMGT annotations. The classifier was reported to diagnose cytomegalovirus status with high specificity and sensitivity in both the original cohort and the validation cohort. In a later genetic analysis, fewer N-insertions in productive TCRs were reported among donors in an Asian-associated ancestry cluster than the roughly 700-donor mean. The presence/absence analyses assumed that sequencing depth was roughly uniform across donors, and that assumption may not be true. A later analysis found that most CMV-associated TCR beta chains appeared HLA-restricted, with HLA associations seemingly driven largely by CMV exposure. A few of the identified cytomegalovirus-associated TCR beta chains were confirmed in vitro to be specific for cytomegalovirus antigens. A later analysis found that HLA-associated TCR beta chains were more clonally expanded and had lower generation probabilities than equally common non-associated chains. HLA typing was unavailable for some donors at each locus, so association tests used only the typed subset. In a later analysis, TCR association rates were found to vary across HLA loci, with the most associated TCRs seen for DRB1 alleles and the fewest for HLA-C alleles. The only immune exposure information available for the cohort was CMV serostatus. An association between a missense DCLRE1C variant and V-gene and J-gene trimming of TCR beta chains was found in a later genetic analysis and replicated in an independent cohort. At a false discovery rate of 0.05, a later analysis linked fewer than 20,000 TCR beta sequences to specific HLA alleles. It was suggested by the authors that the approach could potentially be generalized to other disease states and immunological phenotypes. While some public TCRs were present in many individuals, most TCR sequences turned up only very rarely across donors. This cohort had only TCR beta chains sequenced, and the lack of alpha or paired-chain data limited which features could be detected. Some IMGT-functional V segments, including TRBV6-2 and TRBV6-3, could not be distinguished by the 87-base-pair reads and were therefore excluded.

V is cut by 5 bases and J by 3 bases, and the space between the germline ends is 8 bases. CDR3 length: 14 amino acids, cysteine to phenylalanine. Left in the record is the CDR3 DNA by itself, 42 bases read in frame from the first base. Taken from the germline V gene, the CDR1 and CDR2 loops are MNHEY and SVGAGI. With respect to this clone: What antigen it recognizes has not been identified.

The method was the immunoSEQ multiplex PCR assay. For the multiplex PCR, a mixture combining 60 forward primers for TCR Vbeta segments and 13 reverse primers for TCR Jbeta segments was used. Amplification of the CDR3 region of rearranged TCR beta genes was performed with a multiplex PCR assay on genomic DNA. On the Illumina HiSeq System, the amplified TCR beta libraries were sequenced as 87-base-pair reads. As for how the authors treated the data: In a later analysis, approximately 74 million unique TCR beta chains were counted across the roughly 610 repertoires, and about 9.9 million of these chains were shared by at least two donors. Raw reads were error-corrected and collapsed into unique sequences with a nearest-neighbor algorithm that merged closely related sequences to remove PCR and sequencing errors. CDR3 sequences were aligned to IMGT reference sequences to assign V, D and J gene segments. Each retained sequence needed at least a six-nucleotide match to both a V gene segment and a J gene segment. A rearrangement counted as productive if the CDR3 had no stop codons and remained in frame with V and J, and every other rearrangement counted as non-productive. CDR3 was defined according to IMGT convention as the region running from the second conserved V-encoded cysteine to the conserved J-encoded phenylalanine. The earlier analysis of 500 to 600 of the donors excluded sequences that lacked an unambiguous match to a single V gene segment. In an earlier analysis of approximately 590 of the donors, a V segment was called functional when productive rearrangements were above 56.7%, and segregating when the standard deviation between donors exceeded 5%. A statistical classification framework was built to diagnose cytomegalovirus status from the catalog of TCR beta chain sequences. V and J gene assignment, in a later analysis, came from comparing TCR nucleotide sequences with IMGT/GENE-DB human TR gene sequences. Using the TCRdist pipeline, a later analysis assigned CDR3 sequences along with most-parsimonious VDJ recombination scenarios. In a later analysis, each TCR beta chain was defined by its CDR3 amino acid sequence together with its V-gene family, and reads lacking a unique V-gene family were excluded. A later analysis removed roughly 590 highly shared, low-generation-probability nucleotide sequences to deal with suspected cross-contamination and a sequencing artifact. In a later analysis, a clonal expansion index for each public chain was calculated from normalized within-repertoire ranks of inferred template counts. A later analysis computed generation probabilities with a VDJ recombination model fitted to out-of-frame rearrangements, and checked the results against IGoR. Hypergeometric tests were used in a later analysis to score TCR-TCR, TCR-HLA and TCR-CMV co-occurrence, with a repertoire-size bias correction applied to the TCR pairs. False discovery rates were estimated in a later analysis by permuting HLA or CMV assignments 20 times. A later analysis grouped co-occurring TCRs with DBSCAN, adding TCRdist sequence similarity when clustering within HLA-allele-positive subsets. Repertoires with fewer than 30,000 or more than 120,000 public chains, plus five repertoires with anomalous nucleotide sharing, were excluded from co-occurrence clustering. This immuneACCESS table, as held by TCRdb, lists in-frame sequences with V and J called but not all clones. Of the missing ones, under half trace to an unresolved V gene in checked studies; the others have no known cause. The V and J calls and clone size come from that table; D and trimming were worked out from the DNA. The sample's table covers about 72,000 clones. In total, the top ten clones hold 4% to 5.5% of the sample.

The cohort was made up of roughly 670 healthy bone marrow donors. At the time of sampling, all cohort members were nominally healthy, though unrecorded immune exposures were likely present. The donor was CMV seropositive and belonged to the group of more than 250 seropositive cohort members. A peripheral blood sample was collected from each donor, and TCR beta sequencing was performed on peripheral blood mononuclear cells. Genomic DNA was extracted from the blood cell samples with the Qiagen DNeasy Blood Extraction Kit. The sample taken for sequencing was PBMCs. The chain is encoded by TRBV6-5 joined to TRBJ2-6, with the D segment identity uncertain. The sequence derives from a woman aged 40 to 55 in good health and CMV-seropositive. CDR3 sequence: CASSPYRGANVLTF. The nucleotide sequence is given as TGTGCCAGCAGTCCCTACCGTGGGGCCAACGTCCTGACTTTC.